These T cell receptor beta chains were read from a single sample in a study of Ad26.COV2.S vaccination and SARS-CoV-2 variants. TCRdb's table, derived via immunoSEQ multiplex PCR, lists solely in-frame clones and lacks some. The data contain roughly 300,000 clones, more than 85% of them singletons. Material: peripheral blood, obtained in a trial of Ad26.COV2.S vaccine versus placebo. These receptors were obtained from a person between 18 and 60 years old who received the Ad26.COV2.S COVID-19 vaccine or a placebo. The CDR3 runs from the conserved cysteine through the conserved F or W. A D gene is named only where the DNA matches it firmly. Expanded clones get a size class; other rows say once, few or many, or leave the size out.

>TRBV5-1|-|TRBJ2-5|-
CASSLGGPLTQETQYF
TGCGCCAGCAGCTTGGGGGGGCCGCTAACCCAAGAGACCCAGTACTTC
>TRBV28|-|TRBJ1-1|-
CASTQPGSPEAFF
TGTGCCAGCACCCAACCGGGGAGCCCTGAAGCTTTCTTT
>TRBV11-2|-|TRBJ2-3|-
CASSAHGSPADTQYF
TGTGCCAGCAGCGCGCACGGGAGCCCCGCAGATACGCAGTATTTT
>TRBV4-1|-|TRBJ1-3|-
CASSHPAFSGNTIYF
TGCGCCAGCAGCCACCCAGCATTCTCCGGAAACACCATATATTTT
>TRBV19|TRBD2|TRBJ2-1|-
CASTLSGLAGLEQFF
TGTGCCAGTACCTTATCGGGACTAGCGGGGCTTGAGCAGTTCTTC
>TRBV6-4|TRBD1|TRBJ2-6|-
CASSPGTGGTGANVLTF
TGTGCCAGCAGTCCCGGGACAGGGGGGACTGGGGCCAACGTCCTGACTTTC
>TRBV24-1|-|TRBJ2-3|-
CATSDPSGTDTQYF
TGTGCCACCAGTGATCCGTCCGGCACAGATACGCAGTATTTT
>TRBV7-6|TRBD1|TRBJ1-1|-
CASSPGGAWTEAFF
TGTGCCAGCAGCCCAGGGGGGGCCTGGACTGAAGCTTTCTTT
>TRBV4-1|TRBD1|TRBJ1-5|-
CASSPDRDNQPQHF
TGCGCCAGCAGCCCAGACAGGGACAATCAGCCCCAGCATTTT
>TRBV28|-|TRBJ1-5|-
CASSFTTGSNQPQHF
TGTGCCAGCAGCTTTACCACAGGGAGCAATCAGCCCCAGCATTTT
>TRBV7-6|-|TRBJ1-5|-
CASSLELGANQPQHF
TGTGCCAGCAGCTTAGAACTGGGGGCAAATCAGCCCCAGCATTTT
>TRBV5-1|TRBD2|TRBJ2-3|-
CASRFGTSGLTDTQYF
TGCGCCAGCAGGTTCGGGACTAGCGGGCTCACAGATACGCAGTATTTT
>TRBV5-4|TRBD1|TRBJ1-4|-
CASSLVNPGQGNEKLFF
TGTGCCAGCAGCTTGGTTAACCCCGGACAGGGAAATGAAAAACTGTTTTTT
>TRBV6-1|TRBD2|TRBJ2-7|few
CASSEALAGSYEQYF
TGTGCCAGCAGTGAAGCACTAGCGGGCTCCTACGAGCAGTACTTC
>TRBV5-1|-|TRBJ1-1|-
CASSIAGHLSTEAFF
TGCGCCAGCAGCATCGCGGGACACTTGAGCACTGAAGCTTTCTTT